The rows below give T cell receptor beta chains drawn from one sample of a study of T-cell memory formation after mild COVID-19. TCRdb reprocessed the 5' RACE reads with MiXCR, giving one entry per CDR3 protein. Of approximately 340,000 distinct CDR3 sequences in the sample, approximately 12% were seen once. Input material: PBMCs or a T cell subset sorted from them (not recorded which). These receptors originate from a man younger than 35 who had mild COVID-19 (a few samples of this study predate the infection). Cell type and time point are not known. Each CDR3 is given with its conserved first and last residue. The D gene is left open where the match is weak. A clone size is listed for some rows: how often the clone was seen (once, few, many), or a class if it is expanded.

d_call	v_call	j_call	clone_size	cdr3_aa	cdr3_nt
TRBD1	TRBV12-3/TRBV12-4	TRBJ2-5	NA	CASSFQQGGQETQYF	TGTGCCAGCAGTTTTCAACAGGGGGGCCAAGAGACCCAGTACTTC
NA	TRBV7-3	TRBJ2-3	NA	CASSSYVADTQYF	TGTGCCAGCAGCTCATACGTGGCAGATACGCAGTATTTT
NA	TRBV7-3	TRBJ2-7	few	CASSAQVGADEQYF	TGTGCCAGCAGCGCCCAGGTAGGAGCCGACGAGCAGTACTTC
TRBD1	TRBV16	TRBJ1-5	NA	CASSQGQGSQPQHF	TGTGCCAGCAGCCAAGGACAGGGGAGCCAGCCCCAGCATTTT
TRBD1	TRBV6-2/TRBV6-3	TRBJ2-4	NA	CASSLRDRIKNIQYF	TGTGCCAGCAGTCTACGGGACAGGATTAAAAACATTCAGTACTTC
NA	TRBV5-1	TRBJ2-2	NA	CASSLGVGRANTGELFF	TGCGCCAGCAGCTTGGGAGTGGGGCGCGCGAACACCGGGGAGCTGTTTTTT
NA	TRBV10-3	TRBJ1-2	NA	CAITQAPVNYGYTF	TGTGCCATCACCCAGGCGCCTGTTAACTATGGCTACACCTTC
NA	TRBV7-3	TRBJ2-1	NA	CASSPSPPGNEQFF	TGTGCCAGCAGCCCTAGCCCTCCCGGCAATGAGCAGTTCTTC
NA	TRBV5-6	TRBJ1-2	NA	CASSLVGRVDYGYTF	TGTGCCAGCAGCTTGGTCGGCAGGGTGGACTATGGCTACACCTTC
NA	TRBV7-9	TRBJ2-3	NA	CASSLGQVTDTQYF	TGTGCCAGCAGCTTAGGGCAGGTCACAGATACGCAGTATTTT
NA	TRBV7-8	TRBJ2-1	NA	CASSLGRGGNEQFF	TGTGCCAGCAGCTTGGGACGTGGGGGGAATGAGCAGTTCTTC
TRBD1	TRBV5-4	TRBJ1-1	NA	CASGAGQETWNTEAFF	TGTGCCAGCGGGGCGGGACAGGAAACCTGGAACACTGAAGCTTTCTTT
NA	TRBV7-2	TRBJ1-4	NA	CASSLVGGGGEKLFF	TGTGCCAGCAGCTTAGTAGGGGGGGGAGGTGAAAAACTGTTTTTT
NA	TRBV10-3	TRBJ1-4	few	CAISAMSNEKLFF	TGTGCCATCAGTGCTATGAGTAATGAAAAACTGTTTTTT
TRBD1	TRBV5-1	TRBJ2-1	NA	CASSSGGTGRGNEQFF	TGCGCCAGCAGCTCCGGCGGGACAGGGAGGGGCAATGAGCAGTTCTTC
TRBD2	TRBV25-1	TRBJ2-3	many	CASSVPTSDSTDTQYF	TGTGCCAGCAGTGTGCCGACTAGCGATAGCACAGATACGCAGTATTTT
NA	TRBV4-2	TRBJ2-3	NA	CASSQVPGEGSDTQYF	TGTGCCAGCAGCCAAGTACCCGGGGAAGGTTCAGATACGCAGTATTTT
NA	TRBV7-9	TRBJ1-2	many	CASSLDGSRYTF	TGTGCCAGCAGCTTAGACGGGTCGAGGTACACCTTC
NA	TRBV29-1	TRBJ2-1	few	CSVQKGDPYNEQFF	TGCAGCGTTCAGAAGGGGGACCCCTACAATGAGCAGTTCTTC
NA	TRBV2	TRBJ1-1	NA	CASSREFVNTEAFF	TGTGCCAGCAGCCGGGAGTTCGTGAACACTGAAGCTTTCTTT
NA	TRBV5-5	TRBJ1-5	NA	CASSLKTGINQPQHF	TGTGCCAGCAGCTTGAAGACAGGAATCAATCAGCCCCAGCATTTT
TRBD2	TRBV7-9	TRBJ2-5	few	CASSPTSGELETQYF	TGTGCCAGCAGCCCGACTAGCGGGGAACTGGAGACCCAGTACTTC
TRBD1	TRBV6-6	TRBJ2-3	NA	CASIRQGVDTQYF	TGTGCCAGCATTAGACAGGGGGTAGATACGCAGTATTTT
NA	TRBV6-6	TRBJ2-5	few	CASTSGDKETQYF	TGTGCCAGCACCTCCGGGGACAAGGAGACCCAGTACTTC
TRBD1	TRBV4-3	TRBJ2-1	many	CASSQDFWDRSSNEQFF	TGCGCCAGCAGCCAAGATTTCTGGGACAGGAGCAGCAATGAGCAGTTCTTC
NA	TRBV19	TRBJ2-7	few	CASSMPEYEQYF	TGTGCCAGTAGTATGCCAGAATACGAGCAGTACTTC
NA	TRBV7-2	TRBJ1-2	NA	CASSLVDQGYGYTF	TGTGCCAGCAGCTTAGTGGACCAGGGGTATGGCTACACCTTC
NA	TRBV30	TRBJ1-4	few	CAWSVLMTNEKLFF	TGTGCCTGGAGTGTATTGATGACTAATGAAAAACTGTTTTTT
NA	TRBV10-2	TRBJ2-3	NA	CASSGQPTDTQYF	TGCGCCAGCAGTGGACAGCCCACAGATACGCAGTATTTT
TRBD2	TRBV5-6	TRBJ2-3	few	CASSSGLAGGLDPDITQYF	TGTGCCAGCAGCTCTGGACTAGCGGGGGGGCTTGATCCAGATATTACGCAGTATTTT
NA	TRBV7-2	TRBJ1-5	few	CASSPQWGGNQPQHF	TGTGCCAGCTCACCACAGTGGGGCGGCAATCAGCCCCAGCATTTT
NA	TRBV10-3	TRBJ1-2	NA	CAISEQGGNLGYTF	TGTGCCATCAGTGAGCAAGGGGGGAACTTGGGCTACACCTTC